This TCR beta chain was identified in a study of T cells in Graves' hyperthyroidism and ophthalmopathy. The CDR3 regions of TCR beta were amplified from RNA transcripts. Using the HTBI primer set, a first-round RT-PCR was run on the TCR CDR3. In TCRdb, the multiplex PCR reads were re-called with MiXCR into one record per CDR3 protein. Of 600,000 to 700,000 distinct CDR3 sequences listed, 40% to 55% are singletons. This TCR was recovered from an adult man with Graves' disease, either hyperthyroidism or ophthalmopathy (not recorded which). Sequences were obtained from peripheral blood or thyroid tissue (not recorded which).

Here the CDR3 DNA reads TGCGCCAGCAGCGAGCAGGGGACAGGGGTAGCTTTCTTT. Translation gives CASSEQGTGVAFF. The V call is TRBV10-2, the J call TRBJ1-1; TRBD1 matches 10 bases. Trimming removed 6 bases from V and 10 bases from J; junction bases left unmatched: 8. CDR1 WSHSY and CDR2 SAAADI come from the germline V gene. The CDR3 is 13 amino acids.